This TCR beta chain comes out of a study of identifying expanded T cells in peripheral blood. Study-wide findings and caveats: Two-week clone count variance significantly increased as total template count grew. Technical replicates showed roughly 1.2 changed clones; roughly two weeks approximately 16; four weeks 19.

V lost 0 bases and J 4 bases, leaving 9 bases between the germline ends. Per germline, CDR1 SEHNR and CDR2 FQNEAQ (reference sequence). The CDR3 runs 15 residues. Measured with immunoSEQ multiplex PCR; TCRdb has only the in-frame clones, and not every one. Among about 78,000 clones listed, about 88% were seen once. A single count supports this clone. Its target is not known. No infections or other immune events were documented during collection. The rearrangement joins TRBV7-9 to TRBJ2-2; D is unresolved. The sample consisted of blood. This TCR was recovered from a person between 18 and 70 years old in good health. CDR3 coding DNA: TGTGCCAGCAGCTTAGCTAGCTACTTCACCGGGGAGCTGTTTTTT. Translated, it gives CASSLASYFTGELFF.